These 10 T cell receptor beta chains originate from one sample sequenced in a study of blood T cell repertoires in COVID-19. Repertoires were generated with immunoSEQ multiplex PCR, while TCRdb's copy carries only in-frame clones and drops some. In the table there are about 390,000 clones, around 87% of which are singletons. Sample: peripheral blood. The receptors originated from a woman aged 55-75 years with COVID-19, enrolled during active disease.

This sequence joins TRBV9 and TRBJ2-1, with 12 bases lining up with TRBD2. V was pared by 3 bases and J by 4 bases, with 2 bases of the junction left unmatched. Germline lookup yields CDR1 SGDLS and CDR2 YYNGEE. This CDR3 spans 15 amino acids. In nucleotides, the CDR3 is TGTGCCAGCAGCGATGGACTAGCGGGGTACAATGAGCAGTTCTTC. Protein: CASSDGLAGYNEQFF.

The gene calls are TRBV12-3 or TRBV12-4 and TRBJ1-5; D not certain. The V end was cut by 2 bases, the J end by 0 bases, with 2 bases between. This CDR3 contains 13 residues. Written as DNA, the CDR3 is TGTGCCAGCAGTTTACGTAGCAATCAGCCCCAGCATTTT. It specifies CASSLRSNQPQHF.

The rearrangement links TRBV5-1 to TRBJ1-4; TRBD1 matches at 8 bases. The CDR3 runs 15 residues. CDR1 SGHRS and CDR2 YFSETQ come from the germline V gene. With 0 bases clipped from V and 8 bases from J, the junction kept 6 bases outside the gene matches. This CDR3 is CASSLAGQGAEKLFF. The CDR3 DNA follows: TGCGCCAGCAGCTTGGCTGGACAGGGTGCGGAAAAACTGTTTTTT.

This sequence joins TRBV7-2 and TRBJ1-3; D is possibly TRBD1 (5 bases). V was shortened by 3 bases and J by 2 bases, with 11 bases between the two germline ends. The CDR3 covers 15 residues. CDR1 and CDR2 from the germline V gene are SGHTA and FQGNSA. CDR3 sequence reads: CASSFSVGAGNTIYF. The CDR3 bases are TGTGCCAGCAGCTTCAGCGTAGGGGCTGGAAACACCATATATTTT.

The chain combines TRBV19 with TRBJ1-2; D not resolved. This CDR3 comprises 15 residues. Germline CDR1 is LNHDA and CDR2 is SQIVND (reference sequence). Deletions cut 2 bases from V and 2 bases from J, with 12 bases between. CDR3 nucleotide sequence: TGTGCCAGTAGTATATCCTCTGACACCAACTATGGCTACACCTTC. It yields the protein CASSISSDTNYGYTF.

V and J are TRBV6-5 and TRBJ2-3; 8 nucleotides line up with TRBD2. CDR1 is MNHEY, CDR2 SVGAGI, per germline. There are 15 residues in the CDR3. The V and J ends lost 4 bases and 2 bases, in that order; junction bases with no gene match: 5. CDR3 coding DNA: TGTGCCAGCAGTTCCGGGGGGGACTACACAGATACGCAGTATTTT. Its protein product is CASSSGGDYTDTQYF.

The rearrangement links TRBV6-5 to TRBJ1-1; 11 bases are shared with TRBD1. CDR3 length: 15 residues. V trimming: 5 bases; J trimming: 5 bases; junction bases outside the gene matches: 7. The germline V gene has CDR1 MNHEY and CDR2 SVGAGI. The CDR3, as DNA: TGTGCCAGCAGTCAGGACAGGGGGCTTCTGACTGAAGCTTTCTTT. Translating gives CASSQDRGLLTEAFF.

The V gene is TRBV5-1, the J gene TRBJ1-2; 9 nucleotides align to TRBD1. Germline assignment: CDR1 SGHRS and CDR2 YFSETQ. CDR3 length: 16 residues. Trimming cost V 3 bases and J 3 bases; bases outside gene matches: 9. The CDR3 DNA reads TGCGCCAGCAGCTCACAGGGGGCCGAGTTGCACTATGGCTACACCTTC. This gives the protein CASSSQGAELHYGYTF.

The rearrangement links TRBV11-3 to TRBJ2-3; 11 bases fit TRBD2. The CDR3 totals 16 residues. V shed 5 bases, J shed 3 bases, and the junction held 7 bases outside the gene matches. Germline-derived CDR1 and CDR2 are SGHNT and YENEEA. As DNA, the CDR3 is TGTGCCAGCAGCACCGGGACTAGCGGAACGACAGATACGCAGTATTTT. Translation: CASSTGTSGTTDTQYF.

This clone was observed a few times. The chain employs TRBV5-6 and TRBJ2-5; D might be TRBD2 (6 bases). The CDR3 contains 15 residues. Germline CDR1 reads SGHDT; CDR2 reads YYEEEE. V was shortened by 4 bases and J by 4 bases, with 17 bases between the two germline ends. The CDR3, as DNA: TGTGCCAGCAGCCCTAATCGGGGACTTTTAGAGACCCAGTACTTC. Translation gives CASSPNRGLLETQYF.